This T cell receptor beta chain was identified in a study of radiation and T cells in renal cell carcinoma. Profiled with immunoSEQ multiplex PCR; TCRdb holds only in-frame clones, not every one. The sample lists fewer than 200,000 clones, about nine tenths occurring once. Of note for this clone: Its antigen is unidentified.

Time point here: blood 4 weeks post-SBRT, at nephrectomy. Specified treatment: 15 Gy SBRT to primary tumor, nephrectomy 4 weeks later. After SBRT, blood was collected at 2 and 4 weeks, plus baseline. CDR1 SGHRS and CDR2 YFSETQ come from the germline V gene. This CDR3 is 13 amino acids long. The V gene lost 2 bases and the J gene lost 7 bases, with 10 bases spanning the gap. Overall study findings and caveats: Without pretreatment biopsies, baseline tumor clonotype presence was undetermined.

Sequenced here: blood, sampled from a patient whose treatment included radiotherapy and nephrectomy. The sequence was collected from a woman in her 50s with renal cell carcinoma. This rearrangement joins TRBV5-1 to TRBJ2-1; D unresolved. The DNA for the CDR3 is TGCGCCAGCAGCTTCTCCATGGGGAATGAGCAGTTCTTC. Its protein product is CASSFSMGNEQFF.